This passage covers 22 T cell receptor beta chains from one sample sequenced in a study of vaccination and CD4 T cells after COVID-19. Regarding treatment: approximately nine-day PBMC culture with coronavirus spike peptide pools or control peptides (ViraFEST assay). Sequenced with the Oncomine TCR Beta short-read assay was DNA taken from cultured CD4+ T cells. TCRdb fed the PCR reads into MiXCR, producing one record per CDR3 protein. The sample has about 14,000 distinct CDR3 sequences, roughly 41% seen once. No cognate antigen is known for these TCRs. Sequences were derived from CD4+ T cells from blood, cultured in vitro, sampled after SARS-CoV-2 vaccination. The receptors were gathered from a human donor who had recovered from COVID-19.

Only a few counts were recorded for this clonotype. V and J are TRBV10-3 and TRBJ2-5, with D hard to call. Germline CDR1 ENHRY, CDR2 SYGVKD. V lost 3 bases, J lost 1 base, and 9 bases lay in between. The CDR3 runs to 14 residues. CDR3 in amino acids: CAISETRAQETQYF. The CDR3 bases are TGTGCCATCAGTGAAACCCGGGCCCAAGAGACCCAGTACTTC.

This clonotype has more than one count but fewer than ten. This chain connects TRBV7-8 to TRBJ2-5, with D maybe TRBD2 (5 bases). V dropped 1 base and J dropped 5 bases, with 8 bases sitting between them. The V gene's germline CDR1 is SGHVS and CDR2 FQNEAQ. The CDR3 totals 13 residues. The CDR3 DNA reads TGTGCCAGCAGCTTAGTGGACTGGGAGACCCAGTACTTC. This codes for CASSLVDWETQYF. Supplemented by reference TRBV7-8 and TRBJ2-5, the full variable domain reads GAGVSQSPRYKVAKRGQDVALRCDPISGHVSLFWYQQALGQGPEFLTYFQNEAQLDKSGLPSDRFFAERPEGSVSTLKIQRTQQEDSAVYLCASSLVDWETQYFGPGTRLLVL.

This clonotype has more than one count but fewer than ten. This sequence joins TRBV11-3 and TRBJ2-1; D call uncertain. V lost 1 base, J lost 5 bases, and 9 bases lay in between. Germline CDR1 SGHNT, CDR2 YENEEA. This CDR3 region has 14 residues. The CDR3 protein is CASSLVTVNNEQFF. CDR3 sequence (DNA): TGTGCCAGCAGCTTAGTGACCGTAAACAATGAGCAGTTCTTC.

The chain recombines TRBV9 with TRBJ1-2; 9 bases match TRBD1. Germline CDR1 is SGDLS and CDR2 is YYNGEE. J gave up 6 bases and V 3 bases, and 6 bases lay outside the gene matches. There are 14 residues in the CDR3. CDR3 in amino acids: CASSAGDRDHGYTF. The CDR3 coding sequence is TGTGCCAGCAGCGCTGGGGACAGGGATCATGGCTACACCTTC.

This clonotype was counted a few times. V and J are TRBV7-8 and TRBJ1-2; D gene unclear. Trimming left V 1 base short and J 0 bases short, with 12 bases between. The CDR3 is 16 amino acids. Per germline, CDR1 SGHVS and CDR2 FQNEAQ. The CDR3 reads CASSLGFQGPNYGYTF. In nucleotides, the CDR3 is TGTGCCAGCAGCTTAGGTTTTCAAGGGCCTAACTATGGCTACACCTTC.

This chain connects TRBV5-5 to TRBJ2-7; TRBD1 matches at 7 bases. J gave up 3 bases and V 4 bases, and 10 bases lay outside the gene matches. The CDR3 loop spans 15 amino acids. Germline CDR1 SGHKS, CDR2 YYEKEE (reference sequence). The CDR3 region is CASSLSTGWHYEQYF. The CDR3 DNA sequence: TGTGCCAGCAGCCTTTCGACAGGGTGGCACTACGAGCAGTACTTC.

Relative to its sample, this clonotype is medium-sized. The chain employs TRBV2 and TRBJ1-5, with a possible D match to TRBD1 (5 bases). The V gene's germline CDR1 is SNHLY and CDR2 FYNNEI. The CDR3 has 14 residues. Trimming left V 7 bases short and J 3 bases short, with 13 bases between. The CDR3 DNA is TGTGCCAGCACCGCAGGGTATGACAATCAGCCCCAGCATTTT. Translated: CASTAGYDNQPQHF.

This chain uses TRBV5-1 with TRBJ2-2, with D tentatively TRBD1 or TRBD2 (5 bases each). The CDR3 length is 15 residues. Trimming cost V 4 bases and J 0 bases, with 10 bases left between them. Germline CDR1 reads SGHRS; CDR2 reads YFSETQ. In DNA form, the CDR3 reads TGCGCCAGCAGCCGGGACCCACCGAACACCGGGGAGCTGTTTTTT. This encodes CASSRDPPNTGELFF.

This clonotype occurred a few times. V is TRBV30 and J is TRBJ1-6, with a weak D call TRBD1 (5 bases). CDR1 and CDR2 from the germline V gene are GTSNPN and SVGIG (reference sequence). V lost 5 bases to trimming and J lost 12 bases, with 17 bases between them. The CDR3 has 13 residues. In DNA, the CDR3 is TGTGCCTGGGCAGGGACGGAGATTCTACCCCTCCACTTT. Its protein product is CAWAGTEILPLHF. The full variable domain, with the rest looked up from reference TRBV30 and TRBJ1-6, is SQTIHQWPATLVQPVGSPLSLECTVEGTSNPNLYWYRQAAGRGLQLLFYSVGIGQISSEVPQNLSASRPQDRQFILSSKKLLLSDSGFYLCAWAGTEILPLHFGNGTRLTVT.

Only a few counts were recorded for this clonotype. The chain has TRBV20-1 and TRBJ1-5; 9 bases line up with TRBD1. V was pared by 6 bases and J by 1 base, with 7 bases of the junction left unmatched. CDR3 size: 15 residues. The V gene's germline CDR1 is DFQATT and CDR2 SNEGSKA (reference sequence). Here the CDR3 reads CSATPGTGSNQPQHF. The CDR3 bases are TGCAGTGCCACTCCCGGGACAGGGAGCAATCAGCCCCAGCATTTT.

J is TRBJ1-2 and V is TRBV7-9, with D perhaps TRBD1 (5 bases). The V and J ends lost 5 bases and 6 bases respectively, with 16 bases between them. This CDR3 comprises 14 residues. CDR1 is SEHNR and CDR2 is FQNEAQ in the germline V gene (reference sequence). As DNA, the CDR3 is TGTGCCAGCAGCCGCGACACAGGTATCCATGGCTACACCTTC. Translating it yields CASSRDTGIHGYTF.

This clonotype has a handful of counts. As DNA, the CDR3 is TGCAGTGCAAACCCCACCGCCCTAGCGGGGGAGACCCAGTACTTC. Its translation: CSANPTALAGETQYF. The chain combines TRBV20-1 with TRBJ2-5; 9 bases align to TRBD2. Per the germline V gene, CDR1 is DFQATT and CDR2 is SNEGSKA (reference sequence). The CDR3 totals 15 residues. V trimming: 6 bases; J trimming: 5 bases; junction bases outside the gene matches: 13.

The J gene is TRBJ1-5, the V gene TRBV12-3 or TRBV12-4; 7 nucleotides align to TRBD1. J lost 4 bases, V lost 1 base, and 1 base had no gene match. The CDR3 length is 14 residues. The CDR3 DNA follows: TGTGCCAGCAGTTTAGAGGGGGCGAATCAGCCCCAGCATTTT. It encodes CASSLEGANQPQHF.

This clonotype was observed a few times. The CDR3 region has the DNA TGTGCCAGCACCGATGATGGAGGGCCCAGAGACTATGGCTACACCTTC. As protein: CASTDDGGPRDYGYTF. The chain employs TRBV6-1 and TRBJ1-2; D is undetermined. The CDR3 is 16 amino acids. Germline CDR1 MNHNS, CDR2 SASEGT. V was shortened by 7 bases and J by 3 bases, with 21 bases between the two germline ends.

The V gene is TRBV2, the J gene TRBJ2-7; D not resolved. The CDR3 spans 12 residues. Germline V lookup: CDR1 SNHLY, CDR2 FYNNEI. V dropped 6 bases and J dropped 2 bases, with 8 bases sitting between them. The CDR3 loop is CASSPQAYEQYF. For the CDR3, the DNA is TGTGCCAGCAGCCCCCAGGCCTACGAGCAGTACTTC.

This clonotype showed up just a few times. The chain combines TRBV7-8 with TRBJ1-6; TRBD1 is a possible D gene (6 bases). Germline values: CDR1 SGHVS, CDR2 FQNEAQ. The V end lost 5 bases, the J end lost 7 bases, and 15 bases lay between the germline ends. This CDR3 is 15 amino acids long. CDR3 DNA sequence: TGTGCCAGCAGCCGGGGCGGGACAAGGAATTCACCCCTCCACTTT. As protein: CASSRGGTRNSPLHF.

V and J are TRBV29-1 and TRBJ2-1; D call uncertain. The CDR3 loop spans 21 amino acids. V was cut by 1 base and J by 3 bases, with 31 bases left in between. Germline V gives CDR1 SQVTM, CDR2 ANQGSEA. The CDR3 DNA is TGCAGCGTTGAAGGCGATGCCGGGCCCAACCCTTCCAACTCATACTACAATGAGCAGTTCTTC. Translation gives CSVEGDAGPNPSNSYYNEQFF.

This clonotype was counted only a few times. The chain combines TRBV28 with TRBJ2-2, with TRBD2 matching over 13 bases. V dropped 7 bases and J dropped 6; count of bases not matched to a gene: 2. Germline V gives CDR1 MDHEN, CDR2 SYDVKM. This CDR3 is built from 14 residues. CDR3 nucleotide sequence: TGTGCCAGCACCGGACTAGCGGGAGCCGGGGAGCTGTTTTTT. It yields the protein CASTGLAGAGELFF.

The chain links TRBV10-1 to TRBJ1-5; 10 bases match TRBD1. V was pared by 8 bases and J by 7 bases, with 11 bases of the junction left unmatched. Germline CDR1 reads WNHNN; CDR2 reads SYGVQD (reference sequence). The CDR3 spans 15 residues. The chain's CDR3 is CASGKDRGIRQPQHF. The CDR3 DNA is TGCGCCAGCGGGAAGGACAGGGGGATTAGGCAGCCCCAGCATTTT.

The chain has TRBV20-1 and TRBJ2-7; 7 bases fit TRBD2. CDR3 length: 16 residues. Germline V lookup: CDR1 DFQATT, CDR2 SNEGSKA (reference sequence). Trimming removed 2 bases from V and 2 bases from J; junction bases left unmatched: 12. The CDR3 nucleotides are TGCAGTGCTAGAAGGGATACAGCGGGGTTCACCTACGAGCAGTACTTC. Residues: CSARRDTAGFTYEQYF.

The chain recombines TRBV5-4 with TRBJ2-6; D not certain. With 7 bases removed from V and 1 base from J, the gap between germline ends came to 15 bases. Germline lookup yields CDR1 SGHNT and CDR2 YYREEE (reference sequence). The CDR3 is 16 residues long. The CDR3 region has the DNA TGTGCCAGCGGGCCATCCCAAGTGTCTGGGGCCAACGTCCTGACTTTC. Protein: CASGPSQVSGANVLTF.

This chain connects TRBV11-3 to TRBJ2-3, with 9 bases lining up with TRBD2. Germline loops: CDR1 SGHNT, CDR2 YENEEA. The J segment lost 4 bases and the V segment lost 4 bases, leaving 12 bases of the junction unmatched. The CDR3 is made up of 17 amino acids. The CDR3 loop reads CASSSHRAGGIADTQYF. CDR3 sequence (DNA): TGTGCCAGCAGCTCGCACAGGGCGGGGGGGATCGCAGATACGCAGTATTTT.